The rows below give T cell receptor beta chains drawn from one sample of a study of OX40 agonist ivuxolimab in advanced cancers. The repertoire was sequenced with immunoSEQ multiplex PCR; TCRdb's copy has only in-frame clones and lacks some. The table has 85,000 to 90,000 clones, 85% to 90% seen once. The sequencing used CD4+ or CD8+ T cells sorted from blood, collected in a trial of the OX40 agonist ivuxolimab. The receptors come from an adult with an advanced solid tumor such as melanoma, head and neck, liver or kidney cancer. The CDR3 runs from the conserved cysteine through the conserved F or W. A D gene is named only where the DNA matches it firmly. Only some rows state a clone size, as once, few, many or a class for expanded clones.

D	length	size	V	J	DNA	CDR3
NA	14	NA	TRBV29-1	TRBJ1-3	TGCAGCGTTTCAGACAGGAACTCTGGAAACACCATATATTTT	CSVSDRNSGNTIYF
NA	14	once	TRBV5-4	TRBJ2-3	TGTGCCAGCAGCCCAATTCGGTATGGAGATACGCAGTATTTT	CASSPIRYGDTQYF
NA	15	NA	TRBV7-9	TRBJ1-2	TGTGCCAGCAGCTTAGGGGGCGCTAAGGGACATGGCTACACCTTC	CASSLGGAKGHGYTF
TRBD1	16	NA	TRBV2	TRBJ1-4	TGTGCCAGCAGGCCCGACAGGGGGCGGGCTAATGAAAAACTGTTTTTT	CASRPDRGRANEKLFF
NA	15	NA	TRBV5-8	TRBJ2-4	TGTGCCAGCAGCTTGGCGGGCGGTTACGTGGGGATTCAGTACTTC	CASSLAGGYVGIQYF
NA	15	few	TRBV5-4	TRBJ2-2	TGTGCCAGCAGCTTGGCCCTAGCGAATGCCGGGGAGCTGTTTTTT	CASSLALANAGELFF
TRBD1	15	NA	TRBV6-5	TRBJ2-2	TGTGCCAGCAGCCCCAACAGGGGGCGCGTCGGGGAGCTGTTTTTT	CASSPNRGRVGELFF
TRBD1	14	NA	TRBV28	TRBJ2-7	TGTGCCAGCAGTCCAGACAGGGGTTCCTACGAGCAGTACTTC	CASSPDRGSYEQYF
TRBD1	12	NA	TRBV6-5	TRBJ2-1	TGTGCCAGCAGTTGGGACAGGGTGCGTCTGTTCTTC	CASSWDRVRLFF
TRBD1	15	NA	TRBV5-1	TRBJ1-4	TGCGCCAGCAGCGGGGGGACAGGGGAGGCTGAAAAACTGTTTTTT	CASSGGTGEAEKLFF
NA	15	NA	TRBV19	TRBJ2-3	TGTGCCAGTAGTATCTGGGGAGAAAGCACAGATACGCAGTATTTT	CASSIWGESTDTQYF
TRBD1	22	NA	TRBV30	TRBJ1-5	TGTGCCTGGAATATGGGACAGGGGGACGTTGCCAGGGCGAGAAAGGGCATTCAGCCCCAGCATTTT	CAWNMGQGDVARARKGIQPQHF
TRBD1	16	NA	TRBV7-3	TRBJ1-1	TGTGCCAGCAGCCCGACCCGACAGGGGGCGGAAACTGAAGCTTTCTTT	CASSPTRQGAETEAFF
NA	18	NA	TRBV19	TRBJ1-2	TGTGCCAGTAGTATAGATCTGATATCGGGTTACGGGAACTATGGCTACACCTTC	CASSIDLISGYGNYGYTF
TRBD2	17	NA	TRBV9	TRBJ2-1	TGTGCCAGCAGCGTAGCTGGGGCGGGAGTTGTCTACAATGAGCAGTTCTTC	CASSVAGAGVVYNEQFF
NA	13	few	TRBV6-1	TRBJ2-3	TGTGCCAGCAGTGGTGTAGCGGCAGGGGCGCAGTATTTT	CASSGVAAGAQYF
NA	15	NA	TRBV5-1	TRBJ2-1	TGCGCCAGCACGCCGGGCCCTCGAGATAGGGGTGAGCAGTTCTTC	CASTPGPRDRGEQFF
TRBD1	15	NA	TRBV6-1	TRBJ1-2	TGTGCCAGCAGTGCCTATTCCGGGACAGGGGGTGGCTACACCTTC	CASSAYSGTGGGYTF
NA	13	NA	TRBV6-5	TRBJ2-7	TGTGCCAGCAGGCGAGTGGGAGGCCACGAGCAGTACTTC	CASRRVGGHEQYF
TRBD2	15	few	TRBV5-1	TRBJ2-1	TGCGCCAGCAGCTTGGACGGGAGGGGCTACAATGAGCAGTTCTTC	CASSLDGRGYNEQFF
NA	19	once	TRBV4-3	TRBJ2-2	TGCGCCAGCAGCCAAGATCAACAGCCTCTTTATGCGAACACCGGGGAGCTGTTTTTT	CASSQDQQPLYANTGELFF
NA	14	NA	TRBV2	TRBJ1-5	TGTGCCAGCAGTGGAACGGGGGGCAATCAGCCCCAGCATTTT	CASSGTGGNQPQHF
NA	12	once	TRBV6-6	TRBJ2-3	TGTGCCAGCAGTACCCCTTCAGATACGCAGTATTTT	CASSTPSDTQYF
NA	16	NA	TRBV7-9	TRBJ2-6	TGTGCCAGCAGCTCGCCACAGGGCTCTGGGGCCAACGTCCTGACTTTC	CASSSPQGSGANVLTF
NA	16	NA	TRBV5-6	TRBJ2-3	TGTGCCAGCAGTCCCGGGATGTCTGCTAGCACAGATACGCAGTATTTT	CASSPGMSASTDTQYF
NA	16	NA	TRBV6-1	TRBJ2-4	TGTGCCAGCAGTGATGAGGGGGTACTTGCCAAAAACATTCAGTACTTC	CASSDEGVLAKNIQYF
NA	16	NA	TRBV5-6	TRBJ2-1	TGTGCCAGCAGCTTGGTTTCTAAGAGCTCCTACAATGAGCAGTTCTTC	CASSLVSKSSYNEQFF
NA	13	NA	TRBV27	TRBJ2-1	TGTGCCAGCCAACGAGTAGCCTACAATGAGCAGTTCTTC	CASQRVAYNEQFF
NA	13	NA	TRBV28	TRBJ1-1	TGTGCCAGCATGGTCCAGATGAACACTGAAGCTTTCTTT	CASMVQMNTEAFF
NA	14	few	TRBV7-2	TRBJ1-1	TGTGCCAGCAGTTTTCAGAGGGGGAACACTGAAGCTTTCTTT	CASSFQRGNTEAFF
TRBD1	13	NA	TRBV7-9	TRBJ1-1	TGTGCCAGCAGCTTAGCCCAACAGGGGAAAGCTTTCTTT	CASSLAQQGKAFF
TRBD1	15	NA	TRBV25-1	TRBJ1-1	TGTGCCAGCAGTGGGGACAGGGATATGAACACTGAAGCTTTCTTT	CASSGDRDMNTEAFF
TRBD1	15	NA	TRBV5-1	TRBJ2-2	TGCGCCAGCAGCTTGGCAACAGGGGGTCCCGGGGAGCTGTTTTTT	CASSLATGGPGELFF
NA	17	NA	TRBV11-1	TRBJ1-6	TGTGCCAGCAGCACCTTCGACAGGAGCTCCTATAATTCACCCCTCCACTTT	CASSTFDRSSYNSPLHF
NA	16	NA	TRBV4-1	TRBJ2-5	TGCGCCAGCAGCCAAGATACAGAGGCAGGTCGTTTGACCCAGTACTTC	CASSQDTEAGRLTQYF
TRBD2	15	NA	TRBV28	TRBJ2-3	TGTGCCAGCAGGCTAGCGGGGGGGTTTACAAATACGCAGTATTTT	CASRLAGGFTNTQYF
TRBD1	14	NA	TRBV19	TRBJ1-1	TGTGCCAGTAGTATAGGAGGGGGACAGAATGAAGCTTTCTTT	CASSIGGGQNEAFF
TRBD2	13	NA	TRBV7-2	TRBJ2-5	TGTGCCAGCAGCTTTAGCGGGGGTGAGACCCAGTACTTC	CASSFSGGETQYF
TRBD1	15	NA	TRBV19	TRBJ1-2	TGTGCCAGTAGTTCGTGGACAGGGGGCGGCTATGGCTACACCTTC	CASSSWTGGGYGYTF
NA	12	few	TRBV11-2	TRBJ1-1	TGTGCCAGCAGCCCCATGGGGCCTGAAGCTTTCTTT	CASSPMGPEAFF
NA	12	NA	TRBV7-2	TRBJ1-3	TGTGCCAGCAGCTTCTCTGGAAACACCATATATTTT	CASSFSGNTIYF
NA	15	NA	TRBV27	TRBJ1-1	TGTGCCAGCAGTCCACTGTTGCGACCGTACACTGAAGCTTTCTTT	CASSPLLRPYTEAFF
NA	14	NA	TRBV5-1	TRBJ2-5	TGCGCCAGCAGCTCCGGGACGTACCAAGAGACCCAGTACTTC	CASSSGTYQETQYF
NA	14	NA	TRBV18	TRBJ2-3	TGTGCCAGCTCCATGAACGGTGACCCAGATACGCAGTATTTT	CASSMNGDPDTQYF
NA	13	NA	TRBV5-1	TRBJ2-5	TGCGCCAGCAACCCGACGGGCCAAGAGACCCAGTACTTC	CASNPTGQETQYF
TRBD1	15	NA	TRBV6-1	TRBJ1-1	TGTGCCAGCAGACGAGGGACAGGAGCGAACACTGAAGCTTTCTTT	CASRRGTGANTEAFF
NA	15	NA	TRBV7-2	TRBJ2-3	TGTGCCAGCAGCCGCTCCCCTCAGAGCACAGATACGCAGTATTTT	CASSRSPQSTDTQYF
NA	17	NA	TRBV11-3	TRBJ2-6	TGTGCCAGCAGCTTAGGGGTACAGCCCTCTGGGGCCAACGTCCTGACTTTC	CASSLGVQPSGANVLTF
NA	13	NA	TRBV27	TRBJ1-5	TGTGCCAGCAGTCTCCAGCCCTATCAGCCCCAGCATTTT	CASSLQPYQPQHF
TRBD1	15	NA	TRBV4-1	TRBJ1-2	TGCGCCAGCAGCCGCTCCGGGACAGGGGGTGGGGGCTACACCTTC	CASSRSGTGGGGYTF